A selection of T cell receptor beta chains follows, all from one sample in a study of monozygotic twins with inflammatory bowel disease. No DNA is given; TCRdb re-called the 5' RACE reads and lists each CDR3 protein once. This sample lists more than 300,000 distinct CDR3 sequences; its ten largest clones have just over 2.5%. Sequenced input: blood. These receptors came from a human donor with ulcerative colitis or Crohn's disease, or a healthy co-twin of an affected twin (not recorded which). The CDR3 runs from the conserved cysteine through the conserved F or W.

j_gene: TRBJ2-6
v_gene: TRBV5-4
CDR3aa: CASSSSTSGANVLTF

j_gene: TRBJ2-1
v_gene: TRBV5-1
CDR3aa: CASRAGTGNEQFF

j_gene: TRBJ1-1
v_gene: TRBV2
CDR3aa: CASNRGTGMNTEAFF

j_gene: TRBJ2-1
v_gene: TRBV20-1
CDR3aa: CSAPRGALYNEQFF

j_gene: TRBJ2-5
v_gene: TRBV9
CDR3aa: CASSPLGLAGDHYF

j_gene: TRBJ1-5
v_gene: TRBV20-1
CDR3aa: CSAGRRNQPQHF

j_gene: TRBJ1-6
v_gene: TRBV7-9
CDR3aa: CASSFIPGNYNSPLHF

j_gene: TRBJ2-3
v_gene: TRBV5-1
CDR3aa: CASSSEETAGSYTDTQYF

j_gene: TRBJ1-1
v_gene: TRBV11-2
CDR3aa: CASSLDLRSTEAFF

j_gene: TRBJ1-1
v_gene: TRBV3-1
CDR3aa: CASSQDLGERGTEAFF

j_gene: TRBJ1-2
v_gene: TRBV12-3/TRBV12-4
CDR3aa: CASSTGQGKGYGYTF

j_gene: TRBJ2-2
v_gene: TRBV5-1
CDR3aa: CASSLGRGYTGELFF

j_gene: TRBJ1-4
v_gene: TRBV7-2
CDR3aa: CASSLGYRPTNEKLFF

j_gene: TRBJ1-4
v_gene: TRBV6-5
CDR3aa: CASRRANEKLFF

j_gene: TRBJ1-2
v_gene: TRBV5-1
CDR3aa: CASSAQEGFYGYTF

j_gene: TRBJ2-3
v_gene: TRBV5-1
CDR3aa: CASSFAGAHTDTQYF

j_gene: TRBJ2-7
v_gene: TRBV5-1
CDR3aa: CASSTRQGVSYEQYF

j_gene: TRBJ2-3
v_gene: TRBV5-1
CDR3aa: CASSLDGGRIENTQYF

j_gene: TRBJ2-3
v_gene: TRBV5-1
CDR3aa: CASSPRGGAADTQYF

j_gene: TRBJ2-2
v_gene: TRBV5-4
CDR3aa: CASSLLGGGGDTGELFF

j_gene: TRBJ2-5
v_gene: TRBV18
CDR3aa: CASSPFDIRIGGTRETQYF

j_gene: TRBJ1-1
v_gene: TRBV7-9
CDR3aa: CASSLHGIEAFF

j_gene: TRBJ2-1
v_gene: TRBV20-1
CDR3aa: CSARDHRGGRYNEQFF

j_gene: TRBJ1-5
v_gene: TRBV6-1
CDR3aa: CASSEVRGDNQPQHF

j_gene: TRBJ2-3
v_gene: TRBV14
CDR3aa: CASSLLLGADTQYF

j_gene: TRBJ1-3
v_gene: TRBV4-2
CDR3aa: CASSPSEARAGNTIYF

j_gene: TRBJ2-7
v_gene: TRBV27
CDR3aa: CASKYDRVGYEQYF

j_gene: TRBJ2-1
v_gene: TRBV20-1
CDR3aa: CSARTPGLAGGGQFF

j_gene: TRBJ1-6
v_gene: TRBV20-1
CDR3aa: CSARGLHRGSDNSPLHF

j_gene: TRBJ2-1
v_gene: TRBV6-5
CDR3aa: CASSYYNRANEQFF

j_gene: TRBJ2-5
v_gene: TRBV11-3
CDR3aa: CASSSPPQETQYF

j_gene: TRBJ1-2
v_gene: TRBV7-2
CDR3aa: CASSMQGAFGGYTF

j_gene: TRBJ1-1
v_gene: TRBV4-3
CDR3aa: CASSFGTMNTEAFF

j_gene: TRBJ2-3
v_gene: TRBV7-7
CDR3aa: CASSLEASGEREF

j_gene: TRBJ2-7
v_gene: TRBV6-1
CDR3aa: CASKNDRPPYEQYF

j_gene: TRBJ2-6
v_gene: TRBV14
CDR3aa: CASSHRRGGGSGANVLTF

j_gene: TRBJ2-1
v_gene: TRBV3-1
CDR3aa: CASTGDGAYNEQFF

j_gene: TRBJ2-1
v_gene: TRBV20-1
CDR3aa: CSAGPSTSGGYNEQFF

j_gene: TRBJ2-1
v_gene: TRBV5-5
CDR3aa: CASSLGLGNNEQFF

j_gene: TRBJ1-2
v_gene: TRBV7-2
CDR3aa: CASSPGGSVGYTF

j_gene: TRBJ2-2
v_gene: TRBV7-2
CDR3aa: CASSSYGTGGGELFF

j_gene: TRBJ2-2
v_gene: TRBV20-1
CDR3aa: CSAVDGHPNTGELFF

j_gene: TRBJ2-2
v_gene: TRBV11-2
CDR3aa: CASGRRGNTGELFF

j_gene: TRBJ1-1
v_gene: TRBV29-1
CDR3aa: CSVTGGYMNTEAFF

j_gene: TRBJ2-6
v_gene: TRBV12-3/TRBV12-4
CDR3aa: CASSLGRGTSGANVLTF

j_gene: TRBJ2-1
v_gene: TRBV20-1
CDR3aa: CSALIGTSGGPESEQFF

j_gene: TRBJ2-3
v_gene: TRBV7-2
CDR3aa: CASSLGGPETDTDTQYF

j_gene: TRBJ1-6
v_gene: TRBV7-2
CDR3aa: CASSPDGTANSPLHF

j_gene: TRBJ1-2
v_gene: TRBV6-2/TRBV6-3
CDR3aa: CASSRDLGQSYGYTF

j_gene: TRBJ2-1
v_gene: TRBV19
CDR3aa: CASSISYEQFF

j_gene: TRBJ2-1
v_gene: TRBV12-3/TRBV12-4
CDR3aa: CASSLGQYNEEFF